The source of this T cell receptor beta chain is a study of OX40 agonist ivuxolimab in advanced cancers. Study summary: Every patient in dose escalation had hepatocellular carcinoma, melanoma, renal cell or head and neck cancer. A male proportion of 82.7% was recorded, with mean age around 55 years and range about 20 to 85.

Assay used: immunoSEQ multiplex PCR; TCRdb lists only in-frame clones, some missing. The sample has about 73,000 clones, about 87% seen once. This clone was observed once. The antigen is not known. Study-wide results and caveats: On average, CD8+ T cells had more expanded clones than CD4+.

Sequences were derived from CD4+ or CD8+ T cells sorted from blood, sampled in a trial of the OX40 agonist ivuxolimab. This receptor was taken from an adult with an advanced solid tumor such as melanoma, head and neck, liver or kidney cancer.

CDR3 amino acids: CASSLDREQFF. The CDR3 DNA sequence: TGTGCCAGCAGCTTAGACCGGGAGCAGTTCTTC. This chain connects TRBV7-9 to TRBJ2-1; D ambiguous. The V and J ends lost 1 base and 10 bases respectively, with 5 bases between them. Germline CDR1 and CDR2: SEHNR and FQNEAQ (reference sequence). The CDR3 runs 11 residues.